A selection of T cell receptor beta chains follows, all from one sample in a study of vaccination and CD4 T cells after COVID-19. TCRdb re-derived calls from the PCR reads in MiXCR, one entry per CDR3 protein. The table records about 19,000 distinct CDR3 sequences, around 52% of them present only once. These TCRs' antigens remain unknown. Source material: CD4+ T cells from blood, cultured in vitro. These receptors were obtained from a human donor who had recovered from COVID-19. The CDR3 runs from the conserved cysteine through the conserved F or W. The order of the fields is clone size, J gene, D gene, V gene, CDR3 DNA, CDR3 protein. The D gene is left open where the match is weak. Clone size is stated in some rows and not others, as once, few, many or a class when expanded.

few	TRBJ1-5	.	TRBV7-9	TGTGCCAGCAGCTTCCGGGGTTCCAATCAGCCCCAGCATTTT	CASSFRGSNQPQHF
.	TRBJ2-2	TRBD2	TRBV7-9	TGTGCCAGCAGCTTAACCCTAGCGGGAGGGCCCAACACCGGGGAGCTGTTTTTT	CASSLTLAGGPNTGELFF
.	TRBJ2-3	.	TRBV7-3	TGTGCCAGCAGCTGGAATTCGGCCACAGATACGCAGTATTTT	CASSWNSATDTQYF
.	TRBJ1-2	.	TRBV14	TGTGCCAGCAGCCAAGACTGGTTCAATGGCTACACCTTC	CASSQDWFNGYTF
few	TRBJ1-1	.	TRBV15	TGTGCCACCAGCAGAGCATGGACAACCACTGAAGCTTTCTTT	CATSRAWTTTEAFF
.	TRBJ2-3	TRBD2	TRBV19	TGTGCCAGTAGTTCTCAAGCGGGAGTGACAGATACGCAGTATTTT	CASSSQAGVTDTQYF
few	TRBJ1-6	.	TRBV7-8	TGTGCCAGCAGCTTAGCCGCAGCTCTGGGGACATTTAATTCACCCCTCCACTTT	CASSLAAALGTFNSPLHF
few	TRBJ2-5	.	TRBV7-4	TGTGCCAGCAGCCAGGGGTCCCAAGAGACCCAGTACTTC	CASSQGSQETQYF
few	TRBJ2-7	.	TRBV7-2	TGTGCCAGCAGCCCGACAGGAGTCTCCTACGAGCAGTACTTC	CASSPTGVSYEQYF
.	TRBJ2-7	TRBD2	TRBV20-1	TGCAGTGCTAGATCACCCCCGGGACTAGCGGGAGCCAGCTCCTACGAGCAGTACTTC	CSARSPPGLAGASSYEQYF
few	TRBJ1-1	.	TRBV3-1	TGTGCCAGCAGTACCTACACTGAAGCTTTCTTT	CASSTYTEAFF
few	TRBJ1-2	.	TRBV12-3/TRBV12-4	TGTGCCAGCAGGGACAATGAATATGGCTACACCTTC	CASRDNEYGYTF
.	TRBJ2-2	TRBD1	TRBV6-2/TRBV6-3	TGTGCCAGCAATTACTACAGGGGCCGGAACACCGGGGAGCTGTTTTTT	CASNYYRGRNTGELFF
.	TRBJ2-3	.	TRBV12-5	TGTGCTAGTGGTAGCGGAATTAGCACAGATACGCAGTATTTT	CASGSGISTDTQYF
.	TRBJ2-1	TRBD2	TRBV20-1	TGCAGTGCTAGATCGTGGGGGGAGGGCCTCGATGAGCAGTTCTTC	CSARSWGEGLDEQFF
.	TRBJ2-3	TRBD2	TRBV20-1	TGCAGTGCCCGACTAGCGGGAGGGGACACAGATACGCAGTATTTT	CSARLAGGDTDTQYF
.	TRBJ1-4	TRBD1	TRBV12-3/TRBV12-4	TGTGCCAGCAGTTCCCCACAGGGGGCTGGTGAAAAACTGTTTTTT	CASSSPQGAGEKLFF
.	TRBJ1-3	.	TRBV5-4	TGTGCCAGCAGCTTAGCCGGTCAGGGCCGGACGGATTTT	CASSLAGQGRTDF
.	TRBJ2-7	.	TRBV11-2	TGTGCCAGCAGCTTTGCAGCGTTTAGCTACGAGCAGTACTTC	CASSFAAFSYEQYF
few	TRBJ2-7	.	TRBV2	TGTGCCAGCAGCGACTCCCGGGACCAATACGAGCAGTACTTC	CASSDSRDQYEQYF
.	TRBJ1-3	.	TRBV27	TGTGCCAGCAGTGGGACGGGGCGAAACACCATATATTTT	CASSGTGRNTIYF
.	TRBJ2-2	TRBD2	TRBV5-1	TGCGCCAGCAGCTTAGTTAGCGGGGACACCGGGGAGCTGTTTTTT	CASSLVSGDTGELFF
.	TRBJ1-1	.	TRBV11-2	TGTGCCAGCAGCTTAGATCCATCGGCCCCGGCTGTCTTT	CASSLDPSAPAVF
.	TRBJ1-5	.	TRBV28	TGTGCCAGCAGTTTATGGAGGGTCCAAACGGGTCAGCCCCAGCATTTT	CASSLWRVQTGQPQHF
.	TRBJ2-5	TRBD2	TRBV7-2	TGTGCCAGCAGCTTAGTAGCGGGAGACACAGAGACCCAGTACTTC	CASSLVAGDTETQYF
few	TRBJ2-7	.	TRBV2	TGTGCCAGCAGTGGGGGCGACAGCCCCTACGAGCAGTACTTC	CASSGGDSPYEQYF
.	TRBJ1-5	.	TRBV27	TGTGCCAGCAGTCCCCAATTCGACATTTTAGGGAAGCCCCAGCATTTT	CASSPQFDILGKPQHF
.	TRBJ1-5	TRBD1	TRBV30	TGTGCCTGGAGTACTAACAGGGGGCGGGGGCCCCAGCATTTT	CAWSTNRGRGPQHF
.	TRBJ2-5	.	TRBV29-1	TGCAGCGTTGAGTTTTTAACGGTCCAAGAGACCCAGTACTTC	CSVEFLTVQETQYF
.	TRBJ1-2	.	TRBV7-6	TGTGCCAGCAGCTCGCAGGGGTCCGGGGGCTACACCTTC	CASSSQGSGGYTF
.	TRBJ1-5	.	TRBV20-1	TGCAGTGCTAGAGATGGGGGGGGTTACGAACAGCCCCAGCATTTT	CSARDGGGYEQPQHF
few	TRBJ1-5	.	TRBV2	TGTGCCAGCAGGGGGACCAGCAATCAGCCCCAGCATTTT	CASRGTSNQPQHF
few	TRBJ2-1	TRBD1	TRBV20-1	TGCAGTGTGGACAGGGCCAATGAGCAGTTCTTC	CSVDRANEQFF
.	TRBJ1-1	.	TRBV21-1	TGTGCCAGCCCGACAGGGCGAGTTTCCACTGAAGCTTTCTTT	CASPTGRVSTEAFF
.	TRBJ1-4	.	TRBV27	TGTGCCAGCGGGGGGACGGCAACTAATGAAAAACTGTTTTTT	CASGGTATNEKLFF
few	TRBJ1-1	TRBD1	TRBV12-3/TRBV12-4	TGTGCCAGCAGTCCAAGACAGGGGTGGAACACTGAAGCTTTCTTT	CASSPRQGWNTEAFF
.	TRBJ1-6	.	TRBV7-9	TGTGCCAGCAGCTTACAGGGGTTAAGTAATTCACCCCTCCACTTT	CASSLQGLSNSPLHF
.	TRBJ1-2	.	TRBV19	TGTGCCAGTAGTCCCGGAGGGACGGATTATGGCTACACCTTC	CASSPGGTDYGYTF
medium-sized	TRBJ1-5	.	TRBV12-3/TRBV12-4	TGTGCCAGCCAATCAGGGGTGAGCAATCAGCCCCAGCATTTT	CASQSGVSNQPQHF
.	TRBJ2-7	TRBD1	TRBV28	TGTGCCAGCAGTGGCGGGACAGGACTTTACGAGCAGTACTTC	CASSGGTGLYEQYF
.	TRBJ2-5	TRBD1	TRBV15	TGTGCCACCAGCAGAGTCACAGGGGGCGCAGAGACCCAGTACTTC	CATSRVTGGAETQYF
.	TRBJ1-5	.	TRBV10-3	TGTGCCATCAGTGAGTCCGGGGTCGGGCAGCCCCAGCATTTT	CAISESGVGQPQHF
.	TRBJ2-7	TRBD2	TRBV12-3/TRBV12-4	TGTGCCAGCAGTCGATCTAGCGGCCCCTACGAGCAGTACTTC	CASSRSSGPYEQYF
.	TRBJ1-2	.	TRBV7-9	TGTGCCAGCAGCTTAGGAGTGGCAGCGTCACATAATGGCTACACCTTC	CASSLGVAASHNGYTF
.	TRBJ2-3	.	TRBV7-2	TGTGCCAGCAGCTTAGACCCAATAGCGGCGACGCACACAGATACGCAGTATTTT	CASSLDPIAATHTDTQYF
.	TRBJ1-5	TRBD1	TRBV19	TGTGCCAGTAGTCCCGGGCGGGGACAGGGGGCCAGCAATCAGCCCCAGCATTTT	CASSPGRGQGASNQPQHF
.	TRBJ2-3	.	TRBV20-1	TGCAGTGCTAGAGTGGTGGGAAGGACCACAGATACGCAGTATTTT	CSARVVGRTTDTQYF